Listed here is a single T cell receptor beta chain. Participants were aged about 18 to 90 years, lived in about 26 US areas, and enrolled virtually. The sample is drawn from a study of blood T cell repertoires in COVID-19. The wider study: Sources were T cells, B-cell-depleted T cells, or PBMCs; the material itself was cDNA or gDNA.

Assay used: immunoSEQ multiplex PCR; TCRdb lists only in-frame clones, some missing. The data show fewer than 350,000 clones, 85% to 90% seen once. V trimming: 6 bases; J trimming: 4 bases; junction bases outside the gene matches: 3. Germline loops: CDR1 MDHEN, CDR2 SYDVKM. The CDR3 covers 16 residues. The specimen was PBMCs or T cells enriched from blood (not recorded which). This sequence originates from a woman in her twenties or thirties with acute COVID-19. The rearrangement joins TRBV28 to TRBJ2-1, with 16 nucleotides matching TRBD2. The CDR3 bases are TGTGCCAGCAGGCCGGGACTAGCGGGGGGGTACAATGAGCAGTTCTTC. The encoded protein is CASRPGLAGGYNEQFF.